Here is one T cell receptor beta chain with its context. This sample is part of a study of control samples from healthy donors and cancer patients. TCRdb keeps only in-frame clones here, not all; method: immunoSEQ multiplex PCR. The data show 150,000 to 200,000 clones, with about 94% seen just once and under 8.5% held by the top ten. Germline values: CDR1 SGHKS, CDR2 YYEKEE (reference sequence). The CDR3 consists of 16 residues. The V and J ends lost 0 bases and 5 bases respectively, with 14 bases between them. The rearrangement links TRBV5-5 to TRBJ1-4; no clear D. Sample: blood. The sequence was collected from a woman aged 40 to 50 in good health. The CDR3 DNA reads TGTGCCAGCAGCTTGGGCGACGGGCTGGGAAATGAAAAACTGTTTTTT. It specifies CASSLGDGLGNEKLFF.